This T cell receptor beta chain was identified during a study of cytomegalovirus exposure and HLA in healthy donors (TCRdb year 2017). Study-level background: In an earlier analysis of roughly 590 of the donors, roughly 300 Gb of sequence data and 90 million to 120 million unique TCR beta sequences from roughly 180 million T cells were reported. Approximately 310 gigabases of sequencing data and around 87 million unique TCR sequences were included in an early release covering several hundred HLA-typed donors. The genetic ancestry cluster associated with self-reported Caucasian donors included 65% to 90% of the 398 genotyped donors. The aim of the study was to test whether cataloging public T cell receptors could identify signatures of past pathogen exposure. The study used immunosequencing to profile the T cell repertoires of several hundred subjects and linked those repertoires to cytomegalovirus serostatus. A separate validation cohort of over 95 different subjects was used in addition to the roughly 670-subject first cohort. The study combined high-throughput TCR immunosequencing, statistical association of individual TCRs with disease status, and machine learning to predict cytomegalovirus infection status. A later analysis re-analyzed previously published TCR beta repertoires from roughly 600 donors and added high-resolution HLA genotyping to study TCR occurrence patterns. In the later analysis, no new phenotypic data were used to find candidate immune exposures; instead, reliance was placed on TCR beta sequences and their occurrence across donors. An earlier analysis of 587 of the donors applied high-throughput TCR beta sequencing to assess whether each TCR beta V gene segment acted as functional or pseudogenic. Donor age, sex, ethnicity and CMV serostatus were compiled alongside the repertoire data. A later genetic analysis took genome-wide SNP genotypes for about 55% of the roughly 700 donors and used that subset as a discovery cohort. Every discovery cohort repertoire had been produced on one sequencing platform. Class I and class II HLA loci were covered by the typing at four-digit resolution. Typing coverage differed by locus: A, B, C, DRB1 and DQB1 were typed in roughly 620-630 donors, DQA1 in 500 to 550, DPA1 in nearly 610, and DPB1 in just under 480. Because of strong linkage in the cohort, five DR-DQ haplotypes were treated as single units for association and clustering. Among about 390 genotyped donors of the cohort, an average of about 240,000 unique TCR beta nucleotide sequences were sequenced per donor, around 20% of them non-productive.

Results and caveats for the whole study, not just this receptor: When HLA alleles, especially DR and DQ, strongly co-occurred, TCR associations were difficult to assign to individual alleles. A few of the identified cytomegalovirus-associated TCR beta chains were confirmed in vitro to be specific for cytomegalovirus antigens. In a later analysis, TCR association rates were found to vary across HLA loci, with the most associated TCRs seen for DRB1 alleles and the fewest for HLA-C alleles. A further reported finding was that TCR beta sequences accurately predicted the HLA-A and HLA-B alleles for most subjects in the first cohort. Linkage disequilibrium might explain the correlated functional status among segregating V segments, but an unknown experimental factor could not be excluded. The only immune exposure information available for the cohort was CMV serostatus. Only TCR beta chains were sequenced in this cohort, and the absence of alpha or paired-chain data limited detectable features. Across donors, most TCR sequences were observed very rarely, whereas some public TCRs were present in many individuals. The sequencing pipeline was judged likely to have produced a cluster of highly shared sequence variants as a technical artifact. A later analysis found that HLA-associated TCR beta chains were more clonally expanded and had lower generation probabilities than equally common non-associated chains. At a false discovery rate of 0.05, a later analysis linked roughly 17,000 TCR beta sequences to specific HLA alleles. An association between a missense DCLRE1C variant and V-gene and J-gene trimming of TCR beta chains was found in a later genetic analysis and replicated in an independent cohort. A later analysis reported that several top co-occurrence clusters appeared linked to parvovirus B19, influenza, CMV and Epstein-Barr virus. The earlier analysis of almost 600 of the donors excluded some 15 rarely observed V segments, including chromosome 9 orphons, because counts were too low. Broadly in line with IMGT annotations, most TCR beta V segments showed up in productive rearrangements about 87% or about 30% of the time in an earlier analysis of approximately 600 of the donors. The classifier was reported to diagnose cytomegalovirus status with high specificity and sensitivity in both the original cohort and the validation cohort. In the study, 150 to 200 TCR beta chains were listed as associated with cytomegalovirus. It was suggested by the authors that the approach could potentially be generalized to other disease states and immunological phenotypes. According to a later genetic analysis, donors in an Asian-associated ancestry cluster had fewer N-insertions in productive TCRs than the approximately 670-donor mean. Because HLA typing was missing for some donors at each locus, association tests included only the typed subset. A later analysis found that most CMV-associated TCR beta chains appeared HLA-restricted, with HLA associations seemingly driven largely by CMV exposure. The 87-base-pair reads could not distinguish some IMGT-functional V segments, including TRBV6-2 and TRBV6-3, so those segments were excluded. Sequencing depth was assumed to be roughly uniform across donors in the presence/absence analyses, though that assumption may not hold.

Spanning cysteine to phenylalanine, the CDR3 consists of 14 amino acids. Here the CDR3 DNA is all that survives: 42 bases in frame from base 1. At the junction V is shortened by 4 bases and J by 2 bases; bases outside the gene matches: 5. The germline V gene gives CDR1 as MNHNS and CDR2 as SASEGT. Of note for this clone: Its antigen is unknown. Per-base qualities were not stored, and no clone one base away is much larger.

The method behind the library was the immunoSEQ multiplex PCR assay. The multiplex PCR relied on a mix of 60 forward primers for TCR Vbeta segments and 13 reverse primers for TCR Jbeta segments. A multiplex PCR assay on genomic DNA amplified the CDR3 region of rearranged TCR beta genes. The amplified TCR beta libraries were sequenced on the Illumina HiSeq System as 87-base-pair reads. In the paper's pipeline: A later analysis counted 65 million to 90 million unique TCR beta chains across the 650 to 700 repertoires, and some 12 million of these chains were shared by at least two donors. To remove PCR and sequencing errors, raw reads were error-corrected and collapsed into unique sequences using a nearest-neighbor algorithm that merged closely related sequences. V, D and J gene segments were assigned by aligning CDR3 sequences to IMGT reference sequences. Each retained sequence needed at least a six-nucleotide match to both a V gene segment and a J gene segment. Rearrangements were classified as productive when the CDR3 lacked stop codons and remained in frame with V and J, and all other rearrangements were classified as non-productive. CDR3 was defined according to IMGT convention as the region running from the second conserved V-encoded cysteine to the conserved J-encoded phenylalanine. The earlier analysis of about 640 of the donors excluded any sequence lacking an unambiguous match to a single V gene segment. In an earlier analysis of roughly 600 of the donors, a V segment was called functional when productive rearrangements were above 56.7%, and segregating when the standard deviation between donors exceeded 5%. To diagnose cytomegalovirus status from the catalog of TCR beta chain sequences, a statistical classification framework was built. In a later analysis, V and J genes were assigned by comparing TCR nucleotide sequences against IMGT/GENE-DB human TR gene sequences. A later analysis assigned CDR3 sequences and most-parsimonious VDJ recombination scenarios with the TCRdist pipeline. In a later analysis, each TCR beta chain was defined by its CDR3 amino acid sequence together with its V-gene family, and reads without a unique V-gene family were excluded. In a later analysis, approximately 640 highly shared, low-generation-probability nucleotide sequences were removed to address suspected cross-contamination and a sequencing artifact. In a later analysis, a clonal expansion index for each public chain was calculated from normalized within-repertoire ranks of inferred template counts. In a later analysis, generation probabilities were computed with a VDJ recombination model fitted to out-of-frame rearrangements, and the resulting probabilities were checked against IGoR. In a later analysis, TCR-TCR, TCR-HLA and TCR-CMV co-occurrence was scored with hypergeometric tests, and a repertoire-size bias correction was applied to TCR pairs. A later analysis estimated false discovery rates by permuting HLA or CMV assignments 20 times. In a later analysis, co-occurring TCRs were grouped using DBSCAN, and TCRdist sequence similarity was added for clustering within HLA-allele-positive subsets. Repertoires with fewer than 30,000 or more than 120,000 public chains, plus five repertoires with anomalous nucleotide sharing, were excluded from co-occurrence clustering. What TCRdb holds here is the immuneACCESS table cut down to in-frame rearrangements. Part of the clones is not present; checked against another copy, under half of the missing clones reflect an unresolved V gene, and the others are unexplained. The D gene and trimming were derived from the DNA, and the V and J assignments and clone size from that table. This sample holds 110,000 or so clones; around 76% were observed only once. The top ten clonotypes cover about 16% of the sample.

The cohort comprised around 690 healthy bone marrow donors. At the time of sampling, all cohort members were nominally healthy, though unrecorded immune exposures were likely present. The donor tested CMV seropositive and was one of the 289 seropositive cohort members. A peripheral blood sample was collected from each donor, and TCR beta sequencing was performed on peripheral blood mononuclear cells. Genomic DNA extraction from the blood cell samples was performed with the Qiagen DNeasy Blood Extraction Kit. The sequence derives from a man aged 50-60 years in good health and CMV-seropositive. The sample consisted of PBMCs. In this chain, TRBV6-1 is recombined with TRBJ2-7; 7 central nucleotides agree with TRBD1. The CDR3 sequence is CASSVDRVAYEQYF. The nucleotides are TGTGCCAGCAGTGTTGACAGGGTCGCCTACGAGCAGTACTTC.